At least ten counts were recorded for the clone carrying this T cell receptor beta chain. No antigen is known for it. The authors gated naive CD8 T cells as CD8+CD4-CCR7+CD45RA+ for sorting. The record originates from a study of molecular identifiers for immune sequencing clone quantification. Findings and limits, study-wide: Clonotypes surpassing 20 RNA copies contained over 98% of effector molecules, versus under 1% in naive cells.

Per the germline V gene, CDR1 is SGHRS and CDR2 is YFSETQ. Trimming removed 0 bases from V and 3 bases from J, with 9 bases in between. This CDR3 has 14 residues. A single record per CDR3 protein comes from TCRdb applying MiXCR to the PCR reads. This repertoire shows some 320,000 distinct CDR3 sequences, about 21% found once; its top ten account for approximately 0.83%. The material sequenced was naive CD8+ T cells from blood, with Jurkat cell RNA spiked in. Subset described: FACS-sorted CD8+CD4-CCR7+CD45RA+ naive T cells. This clonotype originated in a human donor in good health. Some libraries in this study had Jurkat cell RNA spiked in. The chain recombines TRBV5-1 with TRBJ2-5; D is ambiguous. This CDR3 reads CASSLGQIEETQYF. CDR3 DNA: TGCGCCAGCAGCTTGGGGCAGATAGAAGAGACCCAGTACTTC.